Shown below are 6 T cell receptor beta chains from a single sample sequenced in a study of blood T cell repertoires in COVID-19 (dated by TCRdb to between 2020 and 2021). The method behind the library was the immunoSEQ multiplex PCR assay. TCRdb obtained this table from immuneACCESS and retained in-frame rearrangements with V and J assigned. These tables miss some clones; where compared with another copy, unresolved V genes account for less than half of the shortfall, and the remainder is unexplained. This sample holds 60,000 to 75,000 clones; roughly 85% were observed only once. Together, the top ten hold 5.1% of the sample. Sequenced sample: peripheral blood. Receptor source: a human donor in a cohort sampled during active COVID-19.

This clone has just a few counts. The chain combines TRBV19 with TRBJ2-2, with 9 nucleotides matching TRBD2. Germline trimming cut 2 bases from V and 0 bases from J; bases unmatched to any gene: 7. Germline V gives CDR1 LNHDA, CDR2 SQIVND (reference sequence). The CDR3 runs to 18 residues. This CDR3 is CASSIFGSSGANTGELFF. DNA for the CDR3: TGTGCCAGTAGTATATTTGGGTCTAGCGGGGCGAACACCGGGGAGCTGTTTTTT.

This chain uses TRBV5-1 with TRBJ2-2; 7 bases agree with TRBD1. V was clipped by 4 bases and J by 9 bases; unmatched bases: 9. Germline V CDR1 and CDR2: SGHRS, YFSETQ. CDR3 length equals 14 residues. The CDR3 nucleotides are TGCGCCAGCAGCGCAGGACAGGATTCCCGGGAGCTGTTTTTT. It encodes CASSAGQDSRELFF.

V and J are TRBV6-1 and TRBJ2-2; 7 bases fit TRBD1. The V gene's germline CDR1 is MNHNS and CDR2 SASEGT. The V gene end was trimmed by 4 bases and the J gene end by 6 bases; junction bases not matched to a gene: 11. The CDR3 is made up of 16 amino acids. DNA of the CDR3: TGTGCCAGCAGTGCCCCGGGACAGCAGCTTCCCGGGGAGCTGTTTTTT. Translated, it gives CASSAPGQQLPGELFF.

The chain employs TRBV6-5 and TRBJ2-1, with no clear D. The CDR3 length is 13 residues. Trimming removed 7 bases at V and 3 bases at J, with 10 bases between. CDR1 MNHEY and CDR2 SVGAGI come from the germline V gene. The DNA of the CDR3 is TGTGCCAGCAACCTAGTCCTCTACAATGAGCAGTTCTTC. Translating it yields CASNLVLYNEQFF.

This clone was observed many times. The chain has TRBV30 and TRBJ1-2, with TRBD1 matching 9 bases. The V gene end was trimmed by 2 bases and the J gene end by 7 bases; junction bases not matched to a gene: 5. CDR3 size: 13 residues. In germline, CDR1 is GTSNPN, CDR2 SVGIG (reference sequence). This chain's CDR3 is CAWSPGQGVGYTF. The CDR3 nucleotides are TGTGCCTGGAGTCCGGGACAGGGTGTTGGCTACACCTTC.

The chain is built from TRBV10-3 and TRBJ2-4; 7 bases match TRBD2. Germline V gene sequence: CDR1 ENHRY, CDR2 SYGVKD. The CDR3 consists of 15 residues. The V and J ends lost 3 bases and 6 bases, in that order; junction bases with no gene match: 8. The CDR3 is CAISDSGLDSNIQYF. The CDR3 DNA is TGTGCCATCAGTGATAGCGGACTAGACTCAAACATTCAGTACTTC.